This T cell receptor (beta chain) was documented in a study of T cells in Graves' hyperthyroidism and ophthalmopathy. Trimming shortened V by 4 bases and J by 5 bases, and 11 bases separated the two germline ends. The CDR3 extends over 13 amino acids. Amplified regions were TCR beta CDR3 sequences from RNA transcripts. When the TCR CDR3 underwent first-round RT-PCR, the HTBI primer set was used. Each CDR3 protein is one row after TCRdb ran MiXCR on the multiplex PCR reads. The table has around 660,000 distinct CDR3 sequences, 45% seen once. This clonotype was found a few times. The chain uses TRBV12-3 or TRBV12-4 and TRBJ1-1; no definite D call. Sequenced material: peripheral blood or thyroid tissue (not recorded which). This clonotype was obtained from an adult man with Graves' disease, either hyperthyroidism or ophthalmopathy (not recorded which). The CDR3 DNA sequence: TGTGCCAGCAGTTCCAGCTTGCGAACTGAAGCTTTCTTT. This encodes CASSSSLRTEAFF.